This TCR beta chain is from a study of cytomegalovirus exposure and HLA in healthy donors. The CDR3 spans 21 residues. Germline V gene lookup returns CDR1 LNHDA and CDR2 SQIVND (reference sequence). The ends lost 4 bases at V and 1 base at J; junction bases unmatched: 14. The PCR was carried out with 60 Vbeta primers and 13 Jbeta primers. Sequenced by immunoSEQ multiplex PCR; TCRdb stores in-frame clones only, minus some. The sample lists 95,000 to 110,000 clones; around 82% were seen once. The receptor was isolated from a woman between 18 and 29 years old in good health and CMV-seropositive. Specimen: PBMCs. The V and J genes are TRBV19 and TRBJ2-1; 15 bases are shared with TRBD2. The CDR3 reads CASSSIRGTSGGIGSYNEQFF. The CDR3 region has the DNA TGTGCCAGTAGTAGTATACGGGGGACTAGCGGGGGGATTGGGTCCTACAATGAGCAGTTCTTC.